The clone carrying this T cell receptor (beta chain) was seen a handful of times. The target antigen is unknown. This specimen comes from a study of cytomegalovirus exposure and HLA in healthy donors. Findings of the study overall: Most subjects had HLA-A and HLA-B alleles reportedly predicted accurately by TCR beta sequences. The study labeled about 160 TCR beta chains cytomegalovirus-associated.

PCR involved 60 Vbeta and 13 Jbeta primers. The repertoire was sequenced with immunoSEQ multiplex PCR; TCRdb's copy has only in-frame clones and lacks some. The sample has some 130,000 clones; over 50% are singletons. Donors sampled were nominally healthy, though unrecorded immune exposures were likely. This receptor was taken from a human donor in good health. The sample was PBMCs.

The CDR3 DNA sequence: TGCGCCAGCAGCCAATTTACAGGAGTTGCAACTAATGAAAAACTGTTTTTT. Translated: CASSQFTGVATNEKLFF. The V and J genes are TRBV4-3 and TRBJ1-4, with a tentative D call TRBD1 (5 bases). Germline V gene sequence: CDR1 LGHNA, CDR2 YSLEER. Trimming took 2 bases from V and 0 from J, leaving 13 bases between them. The CDR3 extends over 17 amino acids.